One and the same sample provided the 7 T cell receptor beta chains below, sequenced in a study of control samples from healthy donors and cancer patients. TCRdb's copy holds only in-frame clones and misses some; the assay was immunoSEQ multiplex PCR. Of about 100,000 clones detected, around 89% appear once; the ten largest clones hold more than 7%. The sequencing sample was made of blood. These receptors originate from a man aged 25 to 45 in good health.

The rearrangement joins TRBV6-2 or TRBV6-3 to TRBJ1-1; the D gene is possibly TRBD1 (6 bases). The V and J ends lost 2 bases and 3 bases respectively, with 10 bases between them. The V gene's germline CDR1 is MNHEY and CDR2 SVGEGT. The CDR3 extends over 14 amino acids. In DNA, the CDR3 is TGTGCCAGCAGTTACGCGGACAGCTACACTGAAGCTTTCTTT. Protein: CASSYADSYTEAFF.

This rearrangement joins TRBV7-2 to TRBJ2-7; unclear D gene. Per the germline V gene, CDR1 is SGHTA and CDR2 is FQGNSA. The CDR3 spans 12 residues. V gave up 3 bases and J gave up 3 bases, with 6 bases separating them. CDR3 in DNA: TGTGCCAGCAGCTTCGTCCGCTACGAGCAGTACTTC. This translates into CASSFVRYEQYF.

The chain links TRBV10-2 to TRBJ1-2, with TRBD1 as a possible D gene (5 bases). The ends were cut back, 0 bases at V and 4 bases at J, with 9 bases in the middle. Germline CDR1 WSHSY, CDR2 SAAADI. The CDR3 runs 14 residues. CDR3 residues: CASSESKDSYGYTF. In nucleotides, the CDR3 is TGCGCCAGCAGTGAGTCGAAAGACAGCTATGGCTACACCTTC.

Here the CDR3 reads CATQLGSSNEQFF. The CDR3 nucleotides read TGTGCCACCCAGCTGGGTAGCTCCAATGAGCAGTTCTTC. The chain combines TRBV27 with TRBJ2-1; D gene ambiguous. The CDR3 runs to 13 residues. Germline V gene sequence: CDR1 MNHEY, CDR2 SMNVEV (reference sequence). Trimming stripped 10 bases from V and 6 bases from J, with 16 bases between.

The chain combines TRBV10-3 with TRBJ2-1; 8 bases line up with TRBD2. The CDR3 has 16 amino acids. Trimming removed 0 bases from V and 7 bases from J; junction bases left unmatched: 8. CDR1 and CDR2 (germline): ENHRY, SYGVKD. CDR3 sequence: CAISESDGRAGNEQFF. CDR3 DNA: TGTGCCATCAGTGAGTCCGACGGGAGGGCGGGTAATGAGCAGTTCTTC.

This clone was observed once. The gene calls are TRBV5-1 and TRBJ1-1; tentatively, D is TRBD1 (5 bases). The CDR3 sequence is 11 residues long. V lost 2 bases, J lost 11 bases, and 10 bases lay in between. Germline V lookup: CDR1 SGHRS, CDR2 YFSETQ. The CDR3 here is CASSFGTGAFF. DNA for the CDR3: TGCGCCAGCAGCTTCGGGACCGGGGCTTTCTTT.

This chain uses TRBV3-1 (or the pseudogene TRBV3-2) with TRBJ1-2; D may be TRBD1 (6 bases). The CDR3 totals 15 residues. Germline V CDR1 and CDR2: LGHDT, YNNKEL (reference sequence). Trimming removed 0 bases at V and 4 bases at J, with 12 bases between. The CDR3 here is CASSQDLGQFYGYTF. CDR3 nucleotide sequence: TGTGCCAGCAGCCAAGACTTAGGACAGTTCTATGGCTACACCTTC.